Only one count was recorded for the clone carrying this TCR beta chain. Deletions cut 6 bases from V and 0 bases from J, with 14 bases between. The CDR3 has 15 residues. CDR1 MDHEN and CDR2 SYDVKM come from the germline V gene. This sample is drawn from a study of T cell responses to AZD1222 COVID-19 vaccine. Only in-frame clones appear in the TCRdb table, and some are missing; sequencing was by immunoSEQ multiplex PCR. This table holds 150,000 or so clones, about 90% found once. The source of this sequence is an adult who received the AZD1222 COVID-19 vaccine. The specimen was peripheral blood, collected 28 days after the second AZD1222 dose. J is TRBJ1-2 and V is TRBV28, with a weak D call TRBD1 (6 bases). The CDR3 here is CASRGGARANYGYTF. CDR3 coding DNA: TGTGCCAGCAGAGGGGGAGCGAGAGCTAACTATGGCTACACCTTC.